This T cell receptor beta chain was sequenced for a study of T cell responses to AZD1222 COVID-19 vaccine. Trimming removed 2 bases at V and 6 bases at J, with 10 bases between. This CDR3 has 13 residues. Germline V lookup: CDR1 MGHRA, CDR2 YSYEKL. The method was immunoSEQ multiplex PCR; TCRdb's version includes in-frame clones alone and lacks a portion of them. The table shows 100,000 to 150,000 clones, with 92% occurring only once. Findings and caveats of the study: The donors showed a predominance of white British ancestry and of females, with possible underestimation of clonal diversity. Sampled repertoires all dated from after the peak T cell response.

As concerns this clone: Its antigen remains unknown.

The source of this sequence is an adult in good health. The material sequenced was peripheral blood, taken on day 0 of AZD1222 vaccination. The chain carries TRBV4-1 and TRBJ1-2; D gene ambiguous. CDR3 protein: CASSQRQVHGYTF. As DNA, the CDR3 is TGCGCCAGCAGCCAACGGCAGGTTCATGGCTACACCTTC.